The T cell receptor (beta chain) described here comes from a study of naive and memory T cell subsets. Study findings and constraints: The power law exponent of TCR abundance differed between naive and memory cells. Naive repertoires, especially CD8, held a few larger clonotypes, possibly memory cells re-expressing CD45RA.

V was pared by 6 bases and J by 2 bases, with 17 bases between. The CDR3 runs to 16 residues. The germline gives CDR1 SEHNR, CDR2 FQNEAQ (reference sequence). Cells stained for CD3, CD4, CD8, CD45RA, CD27 and viability were sorted into four CD45RA/CD27 subsets. The beta constant-region primer was an equimolar mix of two oligonucleotides covering TRBC1 and TRBC2. Ligated cDNA was amplified by four rounds of PCR with nested alpha and beta constant-region primers and SP2. Ligation attached a single-stranded oligonucleotide with a 12-nucleotide UMI and the SP2 primer to the cDNA 3' end. TCRdb recomputed calls from the UMI-ligation and nested PCR reads with MiXCR, one row per CDR3 protein. The table lists under 150,000 distinct CDR3 sequences, approximately 21% of them singletons. Regarding this clonotype: The antigen is not known.

The chain joins TRBV7-9 to TRBJ2-1; D perhaps matches TRBD1 (5 bases). The origin of this receptor is a human donor in good health. The source material was naive CD8+ T cells from blood. The CDR3 spells CASSRTTRTTYNEQFF. In DNA form, the CDR3 reads TGTGCCAGCAGTCGGACGACAAGGACAACCTACAATGAGCAGTTCTTC. The variable domain in full, with the rest retrieved from reference TRBV7-9 and TRBJ2-1, is DTGVSQNPRHKITKRGQNVTFRCDPISEHNRLYWYRQTLGQGPEFLTYFQNEAQLEKSRLLSDRFSAERPKGSFSTLEIQRTEQGDSAMYLCASSRTTRTTYNEQFFGPGTRLTVL.